This TCR beta chain was profiled in a study of patients with pleural tuberculosis. MiXCR was run by TCRdb on the reads, yielding one entry per CDR3 protein. This repertoire shows 25,000 to 35,000 distinct CDR3 sequences, 15% to 20% found once; its top ten account for approximately 3.7%. This clonotype was detected many times. The sample taken for sequencing was peripheral blood. The source is a human donor with pleural tuberculosis.

The CDR3 nucleotides read TGTGCCAGCAGTAAGGGGGGTGAAGCTTTCTTT. It specifies CASSKGGEAFF. V usage is TRBV27 and J usage is TRBJ1-1; D may be TRBD1 (6 bases). V lost 5 bases to trimming and J lost 7 bases, with 8 bases between them. CDR3 length: 11 amino acids. Germline V lookup: CDR1 MNHEY, CDR2 SMNVEV (reference sequence).